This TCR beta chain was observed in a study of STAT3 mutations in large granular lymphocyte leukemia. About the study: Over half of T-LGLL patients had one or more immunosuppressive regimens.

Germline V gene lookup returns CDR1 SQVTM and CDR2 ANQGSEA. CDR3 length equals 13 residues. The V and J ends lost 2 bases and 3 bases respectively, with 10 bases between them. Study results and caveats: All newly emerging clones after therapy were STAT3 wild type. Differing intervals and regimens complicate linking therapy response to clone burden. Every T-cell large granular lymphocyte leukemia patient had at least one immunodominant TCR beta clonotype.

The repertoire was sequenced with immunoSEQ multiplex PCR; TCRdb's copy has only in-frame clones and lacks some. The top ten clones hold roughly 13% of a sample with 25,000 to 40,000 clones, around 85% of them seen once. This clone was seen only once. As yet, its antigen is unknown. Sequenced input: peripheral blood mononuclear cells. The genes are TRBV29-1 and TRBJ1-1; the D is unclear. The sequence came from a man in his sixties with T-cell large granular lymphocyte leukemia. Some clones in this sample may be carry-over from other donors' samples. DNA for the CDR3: TGCAGCGTTGAAAGGGATAGGGACACTGAAGCTTTCTTT. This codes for CSVERDRDTEAFF.